The rows below give T cell receptor beta chains drawn from one sample of a study of vaccination and CD4 T cells after COVID-19. These receptors' targets are unknown. MiXCR, applied by TCRdb to the PCR reads, yields one record per CDR3 protein. The sample carries under 4,500 distinct CDR3 sequences, roughly 45% recorded once. Sample: CD4+ T cells from blood, cultured in vitro. These receptor sequences come from a human donor who had recovered from COVID-19. Both conserved end residues are part of each CDR3. The D gene is left open where the match is weak. Only part of the rows carry a size: once, few, many, or a class if the clone is expanded.

>NA|TRBV2|TRBJ2-7|NA
CASSQGTVGYEQYF
TGTGCCAGCAGCCAAGGGACGGTTGGCTACGAGCAGTACTTC
>NA|TRBV6-1|TRBJ1-2|NA
CASRREGRGRFGTMAPYTF
TGTGCCAGCCGAAGGGAGGGGAGGGGTAGGTTTGGGACGATGGCCCCGTACACCTTC
>NA|TRBV20-1|TRBJ2-3|TRBD2
CSAWTSGRAPTDTQYF
TGCAGTGCTTGGACTAGCGGGAGGGCCCCCACAGATACGCAGTATTTT
>NA|TRBV11-3|TRBJ1-6|NA
CASSSKHYTGIGSPLHF
TGTGCCAGCAGCTCCAAACACTACACAGGGATAGGTTCACCCCTCCACTTT
>NA|TRBV5-1|TRBJ2-6|NA
CASSSDSSGANVLTF
TGCGCCAGCAGCTCAGATAGCTCTGGGGCCAACGTCCTGACTTTC
>NA|TRBV7-9|TRBJ1-2|NA
CASSFMGLDYGYTF
TGTGCCAGCAGCTTCATGGGGCTCGACTATGGCTACACCTTC
>NA|TRBV12-3/TRBV12-4|TRBJ1-2|NA
CASSSSIDYYGYTF
NA
>few|TRBV7-3|TRBJ2-1|TRBD2
CASSLAGGTYNEQFF
TGTGCCAGCAGCTTAGCGGGAGGCACCTACAATGAGCAGTTCTTC
>NA|TRBV20-1|TRBJ2-3|TRBD2
CSARDGTSGGYDTQYF
TGCAGTGCTAGAGATGGGACTAGCGGGGGGTATGATACGCAGTATTTT
>NA|TRBV20-1|TRBJ2-5|TRBD1
CSARVWDRQETQYF
TGCAGTGCTAGAGTGTGGGACAGACAAGAGACCCAGTACTTC
>NA|TRBV11-2|TRBJ2-2|TRBD2
CASSPSAGGLAGELFF
TGTGCCAGCAGCCCGTCGGCGGGGGGGCTCGCCGGGGAGCTGTTTTTT
>few|TRBV6-2/TRBV6-3|TRBJ2-7|NA
CASSARQGVMYF
TGTGCCAGCAGTGCCCGCCAGGGTGTTATGTACTTC
>NA|TRBV7-2|TRBJ2-1|NA
CASSRTRDGYNEQFF
TGTGCCAGCAGCCGCACGAGGGACGGCTACAATGAGCAGTTCTTC
>NA|TRBV12-3/TRBV12-4|TRBJ2-3|TRBD2
CASSLRWSGGTDTQYF
TGTGCCAGCAGTTTACGGTGGAGCGGGGGCACAGATACGCAGTATTTT
>few|TRBV20-1|TRBJ1-4|TRBD1
CSARPQGSIEKLFF
TGCAGTGCTAGACCACAGGGGTCTATTGAAAAACTGTTTTTT
>NA|TRBV12-3/TRBV12-4|TRBJ1-5|NA
CASSLRGASQPQHF
TGTGCCAGCAGTTTACGAGGGGCGAGTCAGCCCCAGCATTTT
>NA|TRBV20-1|TRBJ2-5|TRBD2
CSARDYIGRPQYF
TGCAGTGCCCGGGACTATATTGGGAGGCCCCAGTACTTC
>few|TRBV6-1|TRBJ1-1|NA
CASSEVSSGLGTEAFF
TGTGCCAGCAGTGAAGTGTCCTCGGGATTGGGGACTGAAGCTTTCTTT
>NA|TRBV12-3/TRBV12-4|TRBJ1-2|NA
CASKETGGGGYGYTF
TGTGCCAGCAAGGAAACAGGTGGAGGGGGCTATGGCTACACCTTC
>few|TRBV6-2/TRBV6-3|TRBJ1-5|NA
CASRAGDIGFNQPQHF
TGTGCCAGCAGAGCCGGGGACATCGGATTCAATCAGCCCCAGCATTTT
>few|TRBV6-2/TRBV6-3|TRBJ1-2|NA
CASSRRGGGTYGYTF
TGTGCCAGCAGCCGCCGCGGGGGAGGGACGTATGGCTACACCTTC
>NA|TRBV7-2|TRBJ2-3|TRBD2
CASSFTGGTFNTDTQYF
TGTGCCAGCAGCTTCACGGGGGGGACGTTTAACACAGATACGCAGTATTTT
>NA|TRBV29-1|TRBJ1-6|NA
CSVGWGRNSPLHF
TGCAGCGTTGGTTGGGGCCGGAATTCACCCCTCCACTTT
>NA|TRBV6-5|TRBJ2-7|NA
CASSYGLSYEQYF
TGTGCCAGCAGTTACGGGCTCTCCTACGAGCAGTACTTC
>NA|TRBV2|TRBJ2-7|NA
CASSDSFYEQYF
TGTGCCAGCAGTGACAGTTTCTACGAGCAGTACTTC
>NA|TRBV20-1|TRBJ2-4|TRBD2
CSAPASGGAGLNIQYF
TGCAGTGCCCCGGCTAGCGGGGGGGCGGGATTAAACATTCAGTACTTC
>medium-sized|TRBV11-2|TRBJ2-1|TRBD2
CASSLASGFYNEQFF
TGTGCCAGCAGCTTAGCTAGCGGGTTTTACAATGAGCAGTTCTTC
>NA|TRBV10-3|TRBJ2-5|TRBD2
CAISELAGETQYF
TGTGCCATCAGTGAACTAGCGGGAGAGACCCAGTACTTC
>NA|TRBV6-1|TRBJ2-1|TRBD2
CASSTGTSGPKSYNEQFF
TGTGCCAGCAGCACTGGGACTAGCGGGCCCAAGTCCTACAATGAGCAGTTCTTC
>NA|TRBV7-8|TRBJ1-2|TRBD1
CASSPWDRESYGYTF
TGTGCCAGCAGCCCCTGGGACAGGGAGAGCTATGGCTACACCTTC
>NA|TRBV15|TRBJ2-5|NA
CATSRGSPYQETQYF
TGTGCCACCAGCAGAGGGTCCCCGTACCAAGAGACCCAGTACTTC
>NA|TRBV30|TRBJ1-5|NA
CAWSVTEYQPQHF
TGTGCCTGGAGTGTGACGGAATATCAGCCCCAGCATTTT
>NA|TRBV7-2|TRBJ2-7|NA
CASSLVSSTRSYEQYF
TGTGCCAGCAGCTTAGTGTCCTCCACTAGGTCCTACGAGCAGTACTTC
>NA|TRBV2|TRBJ1-5|NA
CASSGRGGNQPQHF
TGTGCCAGCAGTGGGAGGGGAGGCAATCAGCCCCAGCATTTT
>few|TRBV20-1|TRBJ2-3|TRBD2
CSASLLPGGLTDTQYF
TGCAGTGCTAGTCTACTTCCGGGGGGGCTCACAGATACGCAGTATTTT
>few|TRBV24-1|TRBJ2-1|NA
CATSDAGGGSYNEQFF
TGTGCCACCAGTGACGCAGGGGGGGGCTCCTACAATGAGCAGTTCTTC
>NA|TRBV20-1|TRBJ2-5|NA
CSASLDSYLQETQYF
TGCAGTGCTAGTTTGGACAGCTATCTTCAAGAGACCCAGTACTTC
>few|TRBV6-1|TRBJ1-3|TRBD1
CASRRQGGNTIYF
TGTGCCAGCAGAAGACAGGGAGGGAACACCATATATTTT
>NA|TRBV5-4|TRBJ1-2|NA
CASSLGAGVPNYGYTF
TGTGCCAGCAGCCTCGGGGCAGGAGTCCCTAACTATGGCTACACCTTC
>NA|TRBV5-4|TRBJ2-3|NA
CASSKDTGATQYF
TGTGCCAGCAGCAAAGACACAGGAGCTACGCAGTATTTT
>NA|TRBV20-1|TRBJ2-7|TRBD1
CSARGSRTGYYEQYF
TGCAGTGCTAGGGGCTCTCGGACAGGCTACTACGAGCAGTACTTC
>large|TRBV20-1|TRBJ1-1|NA
CSASIPGWGTEAFF
TGCAGTGCTAGTATTCCAGGGTGGGGCACTGAAGCTTTCTTT
>NA|TRBV20-1|TRBJ2-5|TRBD2
CSAMEASGDLRTQYF
TGCAGTGCAATGGAGGCTAGCGGGGACCTCAGGACCCAGTACTTC
>NA|TRBV18|TRBJ2-2|TRBD2
CASSSRLAGTGELFF
TGTGCCAGCTCATCCAGACTAGCGGGAACCGGGGAGCTGTTTTTT
>NA|TRBV10-3|TRBJ2-2|TRBD2
CAISKLAGGATGELFF
TGTGCCATCAGCAAACTAGCGGGAGGGGCCACCGGGGAGCTGTTTTTT
>NA|TRBV6-1|TRBJ2-3|NA
CASRGVDTQYF
TGTGCCAGCAGGGGGGTAGATACGCAGTATTTT
>few|TRBV7-2|TRBJ2-3|NA
CASSLEQSDTQYF
TGTGCCAGCAGCTTAGAACAGTCAGATACGCAGTATTTT
>NA|TRBV25-1|TRBJ2-1|TRBD2
CAIQRTSGGHYNEQFF
TGTGCCATCCAAAGGACTAGCGGGGGTCACTACAATGAGCAGTTCTTC
>NA|TRBV5-1|TRBJ1-2|NA
CASSLDVNYGYTF
TGCGCCAGCAGCTTGGATGTAAACTATGGCTACACCTTC
>few|TRBV6-1|TRBJ2-7|TRBD2
CASSVRAGEYEQYF
TGTGCCAGCAGTGTGCGAGCGGGGGAATACGAGCAGTACTTC
>once|TRBV4-3|TRBJ2-6|NA
CASSPAWGSGANVLTF
TGCGCCAGCAGCCCCGCCTGGGGATCTGGGGCCAACGTCCTGACTTTC
>NA|TRBV11-1|TRBJ2-1|NA
CASSLFARDLVGYNEQFF
TGTGCCAGCAGCTTATTCGCTCGCGACCTAGTGGGCTACAATGAGCAGTTCTTC
>NA|TRBV7-9|TRBJ1-2|NA
CASSSRANYGYTF
TGTGCCAGCAGCTCAAGAGCTAACTATGGCTACACCTTC
>NA|TRBV20-1|TRBJ2-5|NA
CSASLQSGETQYF
TGCAGTGCTAGTCTGCAGAGTGGGGAGACCCAGTACTTC